These 30 T cell receptor beta chains were sequenced from one sample in a study of blood T cells in healthy people across ages. Primed by a sample-barcoded 5' primer and a J-beta primer mix, a second PCR proceeded for roughly 6 to 12 cycles. MiXCR, applied by TCRdb to the 5' RACE reads, yields one record per CDR3 protein. Altogether 1.5 million to 2 million distinct CDR3 sequences are present, approximately 30% being singletons, with the ten largest covering around 7.7%. Specimen: blood. Source of these receptors: a young woman in good health.

The rearrangement joins TRBV5-6 to TRBJ2-7, with 10 bases identical to TRBD2. This CDR3 region has 16 residues. Germline V gives CDR1 SGHDT, CDR2 YYEEEE. The trim removed 3 bases at V and 5 bases at J, leaving 11 bases unmatched. Here the CDR3 DNA reads TGTGCCAGCAGCTCGAAGGCTAGCGGGAGCAGAAACGAGCAGTACTTC. Translating it yields CASSSKASGSRNEQYF.

The chain links TRBV4-1 to TRBJ1-2; no definite D call. The V end was cut by 0 bases, the J end by 4 bases, with 9 bases between. CDR1 and CDR2 from the germline V gene are MGHRA and YSYEKL. The CDR3 has 14 amino acids. CDR3 sequence (DNA): TGCGCCAGCAGCCAAGATGGTCAGTTCTATGGCTACACCTTC. Amino acids: CASSQDGQFYGYTF.

This clonotype was counted between two and nine times. The V and J genes are TRBV12-3 or TRBV12-4 and TRBJ2-5, with D perhaps matching TRBD1 (7 bases). This CDR3 is 15 amino acids long. Deletions cut 6 bases from V and 0 bases from J, with 14 bases between. The CDR3 DNA is TGTGCCAGCAGGGGGGGACAGTTGTACCAAGAGACCCAGTACTTC. It translates to CASRGGQLYQETQYF.

The rearrangement links TRBV27 to TRBJ1-6; 7 nucleotides match TRBD1. Losses at the gene ends were 5 bases for V and 6 bases for J; bases not matched to a gene: 7. The CDR3 length is 15 residues. Germline CDR1 MNHEY, CDR2 SMNVEV (reference sequence). CDR3: CASSAPGQPNSPLHF. CDR3 coding DNA: TGTGCCAGCAGTGCTCCGGGACAGCCTAATTCACCCCTCCACTTT.

The genes are TRBV2 and TRBJ2-1, with D possibly matching TRBD1 (5 bases). Trimming took off 2 bases at V and 5 bases at J, with 10 bases between the two ends. This CDR3 has 14 amino acids. Per the germline V gene, CDR1 is SNHLY and CDR2 is FYNNEI. CDR3 sequence reads: CASSELAGNNEQFF. CDR3 in DNA: TGTGCCAGCAGTGAATTGGCAGGGAACAATGAGCAGTTCTTC.

The table lists this clonotype with a few counts. The chain employs TRBV5-1 and TRBJ2-3, with TRBD1 matching 7 bases. Trimming took 4 bases from V and 8 from J; bases not matched to a gene: 10. The CDR3 runs 14 residues. Germline assignment: CDR1 SGHRS and CDR2 YFSETQ. The CDR3 nucleotides are TGCGCCAGCAGCGCCGGGACAGATGGGGGTACGCAGTATTTT. Translating gives CASSAGTDGGTQYF.

This clonotype was seen more than once but under ten times. The rearrangement links TRBV20-1 to TRBJ1-1; no clear D gene. CDR1 and CDR2 from the germline V gene are DFQATT and SNEGSKA (reference sequence). The CDR3 sequence is 11 residues long. V was shortened by 6 bases and J by 6 bases, with 11 bases between the two germline ends. CDR3 loop: CSAVPVSEAFF. The DNA of the CDR3 is TGCAGTGCCGTCCCCGTCTCTGAAGCTTTCTTT.

The V call is TRBV11-2, the J call TRBJ2-6, with a possible D match to TRBD1 (5 bases). The CDR3 consists of 18 residues. Looked up from germline, CDR1 is SGHAT and CDR2 is FQNNGV. The V and J ends lost 5 bases and 6 bases respectively, with 23 bases between them. CDR3 amino acids: CASSRWGRPSTEANVLTF. The CDR3 nucleotides read TGTGCCAGCAGCCGGTGGGGCAGACCCTCTACTGAGGCCAACGTCCTGACTTTC. The full variable domain, rest sourced from reference TRBV11-2 and TRBJ2-6, is EAGVAQSPRYKIIEKRQSVAFWCNPISGHATLYWYQQILGQGPKLLIQFQNNGVVDDSQLPKDRFSAERLKGVDSTLKIQPAKLEDSAVYLCASSRWGRPSTEANVLTFGAGSRLTVL.

Regarding this clonotype: A junction end diverges from the germline sequence, so it may reflect a read error. The chain uses TRBV20-1 and TRBJ2-1; D unclear. CDR3 length equals 12 residues. The germline gives CDR1 DFQATT, CDR2 SNEGSKA (reference sequence). The DNA of the CDR3 is TGTAGTGCCCCCCGAGACTACAATGAGCAGTTCTTC. Encoded protein: CSAPRDYNEQFF.

V and J are TRBV3-1 and TRBJ2-5; D is perhaps TRBD1 (6 bases). Looked up from germline, CDR1 is LGHDT and CDR2 is YNNKEL (reference sequence). This CDR3 is built from 15 residues. Between the trimmed V and J ends, which lost 0 bases and 4 bases, there was a span of 12 bases. CDR3 region: CASSQEAQGRETQYF. As DNA, the CDR3 is TGTGCCAGCAGCCAAGAAGCACAGGGACGAGAGACCCAGTACTTC.

The table lists this clonotype with a few counts. The chain links TRBV12-3 or TRBV12-4 to TRBJ1-2; tentatively, D is TRBD1 (6 bases). The CDR3 covers 12 residues. The ends were cut back, 11 bases at V and 4 bases at J, with 14 bases in the middle. The CDR3 DNA is TGTGCCTCCAAACAGGGAAGCTATGGCTACACCTTC. Amino acid sequence: CASKQGSYGYTF.

The chain couples TRBV27 to TRBJ1-2; D possibly corresponds to TRBD1 (5 bases). The V gene lost 4 bases and the J gene lost 4 bases, with 13 bases spanning the gap. The CDR3 loop spans 14 amino acids. Germline lookup yields CDR1 MNHEY and CDR2 SMNVEV (reference sequence). The CDR3 DNA reads TGTGCCAGCAGTTCCGGACGGGACTCCTATGGCTACACCTTC. Translating gives CASSSGRDSYGYTF.

This clonotype appeared many times. A much larger clone lies one base from this, so it may be a read error. This chain connects TRBV5-1 to TRBJ2-6, with TRBD1 as a possible D gene (5 bases). V was clipped by 0 bases and J by 1 base, with 11 bases between them. Germline CDR1 SGHRS, CDR2 YFSETQ. This CDR3 is 17 amino acids long. The CDR3 DNA follows: TGCGCCAGCAGCTTGGACGCAAGGGGTTCTGGGGCCAACGTCCTGACTTTC. This codes for CASSLDARGSGANVLTF.

V and J are TRBV20-1 and TRBJ2-5; the match to TRBD2 covers 12 bases. In germline, CDR1 is DFQATT, CDR2 SNEGSKA (reference sequence). J lost 2 bases, V lost 8 bases, and 6 bases had no gene match. The CDR3 runs 14 residues. The CDR3 DNA sequence: TGCAGTACTTGGACTAGCGGGAATCAAGAGACCCAGTACTTC. As protein: CSTWTSGNQETQYF.

This clonotype has at least ten counts. The chain employs TRBV6-5 and TRBJ2-4; tentatively, D is TRBD1 or TRBD2 (6 bases each). Germline CDR1 is MNHEY and CDR2 is SVGAGI. Trimming pared 6 bases from V and 8 bases from J, leaving 17 bases between. The CDR3 is 14 amino acids. The CDR3 nucleotides read TGTGCCAGCAGGAGGGGGGCCGATTCGGACATTCAGTACTTC. Encoded protein: CASRRGADSDIQYF.

This clonotype was found many times. The chain joins TRBV7-2 to TRBJ2-5; D remains ambiguous. The end of the DNA aligns better with TRBJ2-7, so the J call may be wrong. Germline V gene lookup returns CDR1 SGHTA and CDR2 FQGNSA. The CDR3 totals 15 residues. The CDR3 sequence is CASSEDALRHGEQYF. CDR3 nucleotide sequence: TGTGCCAGCAGCGAGGATGCCCTAAGGCACGGCGAGCAGTACTTC.

This clonotype was seen a few times. This chain uses TRBV18 with TRBJ1-6, with D perhaps matching TRBD1 (5 bases). This CDR3 has 15 residues. Between the trimmed V and J ends, which lost 3 bases and 10 bases, there was a span of 16 bases. Germline assignment: CDR1 KGHSH and CDR2 LQKENI. The CDR3 reads CASSPIRVEGSPLHF. Here the CDR3 DNA reads TGTGCCAGCTCACCTATCAGGGTGGAGGGATCACCCCTCCACTTT. The full variable domain, completed using reference TRBV18 and TRBJ1-6, is NAGVMQNPRHLVRRRGQEARLRCSPMKGHSHVYWYRQLPEEGLKFMVYLQKENIIDESGMPKERFSAEFPKEGPSILRIQQVVRGDSAAYFCASSPIRVEGSPLHFGNGTRLTVT.

This chain connects TRBV11-2 to TRBJ2-2; 7 nucleotides match TRBD1. Germline CDR1 is SGHAT and CDR2 is FQNNGV. The CDR3 is made up of 17 amino acids. V lost 2 bases and J lost 3; bases outside the gene matches: 9. The CDR3 nucleotides read TGTGCCAGCAGCTTAATCGACAGGGAGCTGTACACCGGGGAGCTGTTTTTT. Translation: CASSLIDRELYTGELFF.

This clonotype was counted between two and nine times. J is TRBJ2-3 and V is TRBV7-9; D might be TRBD1 (5 bases). Looked up from germline, CDR1 is SEHNR and CDR2 is FQNEAQ (reference sequence). This CDR3 region has 15 residues. Trimming took 0 bases from V and 2 from J, leaving 9 bases between them. The CDR3: CASSLAQGATDTQYF. The CDR3, as DNA: TGTGCCAGCAGCTTAGCCCAGGGCGCCACAGATACGCAGTATTTT.

This clonotype was seen repeatedly, ten times or more. The chain links TRBV20-1 to TRBJ1-2; D unresolved. V lost 3 bases and J 2 bases, leaving 13 bases between the germline ends. This CDR3 has 14 residues. Germline V gene lookup returns CDR1 DFQATT and CDR2 SNEGSKA (reference sequence). The CDR3: CSAREDGRNYGYTF. The CDR3 nucleotides are TGCAGTGCTAGGGAGGACGGGCGCAACTATGGCTACACCTTC.

This sequence joins TRBV15 and TRBJ1-5; D is undetermined. The V end was cut by 8 bases, the J end by 7 bases, with 12 bases between. The germline gives CDR1 LNHNV, CDR2 YYDKDF (reference sequence). The CDR3 is 12 amino acids. As DNA, the CDR3 is TGTGCCACCCGGAAGGGAAGCCAGCCCCAGCATTTT. As protein: CATRKGSQPQHF. Based on the CDR3 plus reference TRBV15 and TRBJ1-5, the full variable domain is DAMVIQNPRYQVTQFGKPVTLSCSQTLNHNVMYWYQQKSSQAPKLLFHYYDKDFNNEADTPDNFQSRRPNTSFCFLDIRSPGLGDTAMYLCATRKGSQPQHFGDGTRLSIL.

The chain uses TRBV15 and TRBJ2-1; 11 bases are a match to TRBD2. J lost 7 bases, V lost 5 bases, and 16 bases had no gene match. The CDR3 is 18 amino acids. In germline, CDR1 is LNHNV, CDR2 YYDKDF (reference sequence). The CDR3 protein is CATSLDRLAGFQGNEQFF. Here the CDR3 DNA reads TGTGCCACCAGCCTTGACAGACTAGCGGGGTTCCAAGGGAATGAGCAGTTCTTC. Using reference TRBV15 and TRBJ2-1 for the parts outside the CDR3, the full variable domain is DAMVIQNPRYQVTQFGKPVTLSCSQTLNHNVMYWYQQKSSQAPKLLFHYYDKDFNNEADTPDNFQSRRPNTSFCFLDIRSPGLGDTAMYLCATSLDRLAGFQGNEQFFGPGTRLTVL.

There are many counts of this clonotype. The CDR3 spells CASARLAGNTDTQYF. CDR3 nucleotide sequence: TGCGCCAGCGCGAGACTAGCGGGAAACACAGATACGCAGTATTTT. This chain joins TRBV4-3 and TRBJ2-3; 11 bases map to TRBD2. CDR3 size: 15 residues. V dropped 8 bases and J dropped 2; count of bases not matched to a gene: 6. The germline CDR1 and CDR2 sequences are LGHNA and YSLEER.

This chain joins TRBV5-5 and TRBJ2-5; TRBD1 matches 9 bases. Germline-derived CDR1 and CDR2 are SGHKS and YYEKEE (reference sequence). The CDR3 extends over 14 amino acids. V lost 6 bases and J lost 7; bases outside the gene matches: 10. The CDR3: CASTTGTGFRTQYF. The CDR3 DNA is TGTGCCAGCACCACCGGGACAGGGTTTCGGACCCAGTACTTC.

The gene calls are TRBV20-1 and TRBJ1-4, with a tentative D call TRBD1 (5 bases). Trimming took 6 bases from V and 0 from J, leaving 20 bases between them. The CDR3 spans 17 residues. Germline V gene sequence: CDR1 DFQATT, CDR2 SNEGSKA (reference sequence). CDR3 nucleotide sequence: TGCAGTGCCAGCTCGTTCCGGGAGGGGACAACTAATGAAAAACTGTTTTTT. Protein sequence: CSASSFREGTTNEKLFF.

The rearrangement joins TRBV20-1 to TRBJ2-2; D remains unclear. The CDR3 spans 11 residues. V was trimmed by 7 bases and J by 5 bases, leaving 8 bases between them. Per the germline V gene, CDR1 is DFQATT and CDR2 is SNEGSKA (reference sequence). CDR3 bases: TGCAGTGTACTGGGGACCGGGGAGCTGTTTTTT. It encodes CSVLGTGELFF.

The chain employs TRBV7-8 and TRBJ1-6; D might be TRBD1 (5 bases). The V gene lost 5 bases and the J gene lost 6 bases, with 23 bases spanning the gap. The CDR3 extends over 18 amino acids. The germline V gene has CDR1 SGHVS and CDR2 FQNEAQ. For the CDR3, the DNA is TGTGCCAGCAGCAGGGCCAGGGTATCAATTTTGAGTAATTCACCCCTCCACTTT. Translation: CASSRARVSILSNSPLHF.

The chain carries TRBV7-4 and TRBJ2-7; D gene uncertain. The CDR3 runs 14 residues. CDR1 and CDR2 from the germline V gene are SGHVT and SQSDAQ. V was shortened by 5 bases and J by 1 base, with 12 bases between the two germline ends. The CDR3 here is CASSRAGPSYEQYV. In nucleotides, the CDR3 is TGTGCCAGCAGCCGGGCCGGGCCTTCCTACGAGCAGTACGTC.

This clonotype was seen only a few times. CDR3 sequence (DNA): TGCAGTGCTAGGGCTACGAGGACCCTTGTGAACACTGAAGCTTTCTTT. This translates into CSARATRTLVNTEAFF. V and J are TRBV20-1 and TRBJ1-1; D is unclear. The ends were cut back, 3 bases at V and 0 bases at J, with 17 bases in the middle. The V gene's germline CDR1 is DFQATT and CDR2 SNEGSKA (reference sequence). CDR3 length: 16 amino acids.

This chain uses TRBV12-5 with TRBJ2-3; D is uncertain. This CDR3 has 16 amino acids. V lost 1 base and J 5 bases, leaving 16 bases between the germline ends. Germline V gene sequence: CDR1 LGHNT, CDR2 FRNRAP. The chain's CDR3 is CASGLDGPPRKDTQYF. The DNA for the CDR3 is TGTGCTAGTGGTTTGGACGGGCCCCCGAGGAAAGATACGCAGTATTTT.